One sample yielded the 11 T cell receptor beta chains listed below, sequenced in a study of T cells expressing NK-cell markers. TCRdb re-analyzed the 5' RACE reads; it lists each CDR3 protein once, without DNA. The specimen's table records about 110,000 distinct CDR3 sequences. The sample consisted of blood T cells: a sorted CD56 or NKG2C T cell subset, CD4+ or CD8+ T cells, or bulk PBMC T cells (not recorded which). Receptor source: a woman between 18 and 69 years old in good health.

The rearrangement uses TRBV27 and TRBJ2-1; TCRdb's D call of TRBD2 is untestable without DNA. The germline V gene encodes CDR1 MNHEY and CDR2 SMNVEV (reference sequence). The CDR3 has 15 amino acids. CDR3 loop: CASSMGTSGINEQFF.

The chain has TRBV12-3 or TRBV12-4 and TRBJ1-1; TCRdb lists TRBD1, though no DNA is available to test this call. This CDR3 is 12 amino acids long. The CDR3 is CASSPQGYEAFF.

This chain uses TRBV28 with TRBJ1-1. Germline V lookup: CDR1 MDHEN, CDR2 SYDVKM. CDR3 length equals 15 residues. Here the CDR3 reads CASSETSSGDTEAFF.

V gene TRBV7-9 combines with J gene TRBJ1-2. CDR1 and CDR2 (germline): SEHNR, FQNEAQ (reference sequence). The CDR3 contains 13 residues. The CDR3 loop is CASSPTGHFLGPF.

This chain uses TRBV11-2 with TRBJ2-1; the D gene TCRdb calls, TRBD1, cannot be checked with no DNA. The CDR3 contains 15 residues. Germline CDR1 SGHAT, CDR2 FQNNGV. The CDR3 protein is CASSLDPGVADEQFF.

The chain has TRBV19 and TRBJ2-1; TCRdb indicates TRBD2, and absent DNA this call remains unverified. The CDR3 is made up of 15 amino acids. The germline V gene has CDR1 LNHDA and CDR2 SQIVND (reference sequence). The CDR3 here is CASSKLAGSYNEQFF.

V usage is TRBV19 and J usage is TRBJ2-1; checking the TCRdb D call of TRBD2 is not possible without DNA. Germline lookup yields CDR1 LNHDA and CDR2 SQIVND (reference sequence). CDR3 length: 15 amino acids. Here the CDR3 reads CASSIGRGGYNEQFF.

J is TRBJ2-3 and V is TRBV7-3; TCRdb reports TRBD1, a call that lacks DNA to check it against. This CDR3 is built from 15 residues. Germline V gene sequence: CDR1 SGHTA, CDR2 FQGTGA. The CDR3: CASSRFTGGADTQYF.

This rearrangement joins TRBV29-1 to TRBJ1-2. The CDR3 is made up of 11 amino acids. Per the germline V gene, CDR1 is SQVTM and CDR2 is ANQGSEA. CDR3 sequence: CSVSQAMGYTF.

The chain combines TRBV7-6 with TRBJ2-7. Germline CDR1 and CDR2: SGHVS and FNYEAQ. This CDR3 has 14 amino acids. This CDR3 is CASSSWICCYEQYF. Variable domain in full (rest from reference TRBV7-6 and TRBJ2-7): GAGVSQSPRYKVTKRGQDVALRCDPISGHVSLYWYRQALGQGPEFLTYFNYEAQQDKSGLPNDRFSAERPEGSISTLTIQRTEQRDSAMYRCASSSWICCYEQYFGPGTRLTVT.

This chain connects TRBV20-1 to TRBJ2-7; with no DNA, the TCRdb D assignment of TRBD1 cannot be verified. Per the germline V gene, CDR1 is DFQATT and CDR2 is SNEGSKA (reference sequence). The CDR3 is 14 residues long. CDR3 residues: CSARDRAGTFEQYF.